This T cell receptor (beta chain) appears in the sequencing data of a study of CD8+ T cells in alopecia areata (dated by TCRdb to the late 2010s). As for the study more broadly: The treated patients, all with moderate-to-severe alopecia areata, were enrolled in an open-label pilot trial of oral tofacitinib given at 5 to 10 mg twice daily. Disease severity in treated patients was measured with the SALT score, which quantifies the percentage of affected scalp surface area. Tofacitinib was given for 6 to 18 months, followed by 6 months of follow-up off drug to assess delayed response and recurrence. Human TCRbeta sequencing covered scalp tissue and sorted CD4+ and CD8+ peripheral blood T cells from patchy and totalis/universalis alopecia areata patients and healthy controls. immunoSEQ multiplex PCR using 35 Vbeta forward primers and 13 Jbeta reverse primers was used to amplify TCRbeta CDR3 regions. Scalp clonality was compared across normal scalp (n=4), patchy alopecia areata scalp (n=8), and alopecia totalis/universalis scalp (n=8). Tofacitinib-treated patients had biopsies at baseline and at 4 and 24 weeks of treatment, with a later scalp biopsy in several patients. The RNA source kit depended on sample type: the PAXgene miRNA kit for fixed scalp, the miRNeasy kit for PBMCs, and the RNeasy kit for mouse skin. The study used high-throughput TCRbeta sequencing to examine T cell clonal expansion in alopecia areata, in both the C3H/HeJ mouse model and human patients.

For CDR1 and CDR2, the germline V gene lists MNHEY and SVGAGI. Counted from cysteine to phenylalanine, this CDR3 has 12 amino acids. Only the CDR3 region is kept as DNA, spanning 36 bases read in frame from base 1. V lost 0 bases and J lost 7 bases; the stretch between them is 7 bases long. With regard to this clone: The antigen this receptor binds is unknown. Base quality data are lacking; no much larger clone is found one base away.

Library construction relied on the immunoSEQ multiplex PCR assay. RNA was extracted from all samples and reverse transcribed into cDNA, which served as template for TCR sequencing. SuperScript III was used to make first-strand cDNA, primed with a 2:1 mix of oligo-dT and random hexamers. Amplification bias was assessed with a synthetic immune receptor repertoire, and residual bias was removed computationally. In the source study's methods: Raw reads were preprocessed to remove errors, and CDR3 was defined by IMGT conventions from the conserved cysteine to phenylalanine. Clonality was computed as 1 minus the Shannon entropy, with the entropy normalized by log2 of the number of productive unique TCRs. Whether scalp clones were CD4 or CD8 was inferred by matching scalp TCRbeta sequences against CD4 and CD8 repertoires sorted from blood. Drawn from immuneACCESS, this table holds only the in-frame rearrangements with V and J called that TCRdb kept. Clones are partly lost; checked studies trace under half to an unresolved V gene and leave the rest unexplained. Clonal size and the V and J genes are those of that table, whereas D and trimming came from the DNA. The sample has approximately 90,000 clones on record, 70% to 80% of them singletons. The ten largest clones take up 15% to 20% of the sample.

Reading the label with the study, this specimen's treatment or condition is: oral pan-JAK inhibitor, 5-10 mg twice daily. Lesional scalp punch biopsies and peripheral blood were collected from alopecia areata patients. PBMCs were isolated by density centrifugation and stained for CD3, CD4 and CD8, after which CD4+ and CD8+ T cells were sorted on a FACSAria. Overall results and qualifications from the work: Tofacitinib significantly lowered scalp clonality and the number of expanded CD8+ clones among the top 100 scalp clones. Compared with normal scalp, lesional scalp, particularly in alopecia totalis/universalis, had higher clonality and more expanded CD8+ clones, which suggests antigenic drive. Shared TCR sequences between patients were less evident than in mice, which may be partly attributable to HLA diversity in the patient population. Unlike mouse skin, where gammadelta T cells dominate, normal human skin contains resident alphabeta T cells that get sequenced too, which complicates analysis of the scalp TCR repertoire. Many expanded lesional clones were found to persist in scalp and blood during tofacitinib treatment, and relapse after treatment cessation may be partly explained by this persistence. Because the treated cohort was small and included a single nonresponder, larger studies are needed to assess links between baseline CD8+ expansion and response.

The chain is made from TRBV6-5 and TRBJ2-7, with no D gene named confidently. Sequencing used CD8+ T cells sorted from blood, obtained at week 44, from a patient treated with tofacitinib. This receptor was obtained from a human donor with alopecia areata. CDR3 reads: CASSYSNGEQYF. The DNA sequence follows: TGTGCCAGCAGTTACTCCAACGGGGAGCAGTACTTC.